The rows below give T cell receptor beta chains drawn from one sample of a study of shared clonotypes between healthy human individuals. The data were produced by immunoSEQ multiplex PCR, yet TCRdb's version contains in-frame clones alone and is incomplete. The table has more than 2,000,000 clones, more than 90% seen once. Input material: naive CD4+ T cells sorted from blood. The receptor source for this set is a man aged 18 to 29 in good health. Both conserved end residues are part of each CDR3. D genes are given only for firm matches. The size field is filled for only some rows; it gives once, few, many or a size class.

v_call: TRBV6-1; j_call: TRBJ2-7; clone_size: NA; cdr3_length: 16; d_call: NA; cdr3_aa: CASSEPGGLSSYEQYF; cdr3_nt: TGTGCCAGCAGCGAACCTGGGGGGCTAAGCTCCTACGAGCAGTACTTC
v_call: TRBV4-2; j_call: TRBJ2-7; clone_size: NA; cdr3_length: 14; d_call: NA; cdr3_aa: CASSQEVAGYEQYF; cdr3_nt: TGTGCCAGCAGCCAAGAAGTTGCGGGTTACGAGCAGTACTTC
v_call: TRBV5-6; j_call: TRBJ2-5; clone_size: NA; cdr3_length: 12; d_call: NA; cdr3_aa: CASSLATETQYF; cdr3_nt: TGTGCCAGCAGCTTAGCCACAGAGACCCAGTACTTC
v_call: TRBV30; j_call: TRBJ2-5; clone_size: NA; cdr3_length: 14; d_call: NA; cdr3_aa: CAWSVGGGVETQYF; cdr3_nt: TGTGCCTGGAGTGTAGGTGGGGGCGTAGAGACCCAGTACTTC
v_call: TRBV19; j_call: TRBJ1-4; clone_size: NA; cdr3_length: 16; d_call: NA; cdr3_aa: CATSLEGNSGQKKLFF; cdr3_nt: TGTGCCACCTCGCTGGAGGGGAACAGTGGTCAAAAAAAACTGTTTTTT
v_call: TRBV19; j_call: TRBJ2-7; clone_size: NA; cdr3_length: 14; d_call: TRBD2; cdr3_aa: CATRTSGSVYEQYF; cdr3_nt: TGTGCCACCCGGACTAGCGGGAGCGTTTACGAGCAGTACTTC
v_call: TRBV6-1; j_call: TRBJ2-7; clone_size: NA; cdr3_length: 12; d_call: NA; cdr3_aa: CASRSLVDEQYF; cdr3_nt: TGTGCCAGCAGGAGCCTCGTGGACGAGCAGTACTTC
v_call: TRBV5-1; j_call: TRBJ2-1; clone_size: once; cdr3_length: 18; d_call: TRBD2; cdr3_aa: CASSLFPPGGGSYNEQFF; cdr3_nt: TGCGCCAGCAGCTTGTTCCCACCCGGCGGGGGCTCCTACAATGAGCAGTTCTTC
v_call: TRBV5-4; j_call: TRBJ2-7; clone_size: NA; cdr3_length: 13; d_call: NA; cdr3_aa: CASSVKFDSPQYF; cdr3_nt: TGTGCCAGCAGCGTAAAGTTTGACAGCCCTCAGTACTTC
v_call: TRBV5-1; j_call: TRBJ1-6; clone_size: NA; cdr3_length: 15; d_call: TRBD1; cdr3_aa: CASSPDRVYNSPLHF; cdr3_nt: TGCGCCAGCAGCCCGGACAGGGTTTACAATTCACCCCTCCACTTT
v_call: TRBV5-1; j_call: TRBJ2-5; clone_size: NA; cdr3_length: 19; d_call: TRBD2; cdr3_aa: CASSLGLAGATGPQETQYF; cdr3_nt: TGCGCCAGCAGCTTGGGACTAGCGGGGGCAACGGGACCCCAAGAGACCCAGTACTTC
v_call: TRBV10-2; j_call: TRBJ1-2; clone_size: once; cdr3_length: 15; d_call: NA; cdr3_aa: CASSEGQPLLYGYTF; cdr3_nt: TGCGCCAGCAGTGAGGGTCAACCCCTCCTCTATGGCTACACCTTC
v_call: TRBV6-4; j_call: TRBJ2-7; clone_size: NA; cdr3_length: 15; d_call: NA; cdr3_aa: CASSLDGVSSYEQYF; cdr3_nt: TGTGCCAGCAGCCTGGACGGCGTGAGCTCCTACGAGCAGTACTTC
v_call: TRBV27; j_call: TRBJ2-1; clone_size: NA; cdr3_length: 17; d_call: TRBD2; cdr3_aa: CASSSLGTSGAYNEQFF; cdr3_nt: TGTGCCAGCAGTTCTCTAGGGACTAGCGGGGCCTACAATGAGCAGTTCTTC
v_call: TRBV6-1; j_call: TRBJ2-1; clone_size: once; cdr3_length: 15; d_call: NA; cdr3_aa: CASRQGGLSYNEQFF; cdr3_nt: TGTGCCAGCAGGCAAGGCGGTCTCTCCTACAATGAGCAGTTCTTC
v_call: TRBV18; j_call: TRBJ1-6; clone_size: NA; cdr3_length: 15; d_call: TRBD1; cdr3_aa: CASSPTGTGDSPLHF; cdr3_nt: TGTGCCAGCTCACCAACCGGGACAGGGGATTCACCCCTCCACTTT
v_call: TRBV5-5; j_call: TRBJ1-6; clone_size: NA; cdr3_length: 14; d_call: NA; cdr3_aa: CASGEAGGNSPLHF; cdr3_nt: TGTGCCAGCGGCGAGGCGGGGGGTAATTCACCCCTCCACTTT
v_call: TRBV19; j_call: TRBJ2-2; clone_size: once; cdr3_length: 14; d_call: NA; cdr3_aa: CASRTDWGTGELFF; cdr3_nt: TGTGCCAGTAGGACCGACTGGGGCACCGGGGAGCTGTTTTTT
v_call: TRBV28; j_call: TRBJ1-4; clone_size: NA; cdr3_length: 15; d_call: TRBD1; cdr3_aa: CASSLRDRGGEKLFF; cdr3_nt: TGTGCCAGCAGTTTACGGGACAGGGGCGGTGAAAAACTGTTTTTT
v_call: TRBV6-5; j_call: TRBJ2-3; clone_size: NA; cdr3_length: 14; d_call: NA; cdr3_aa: CATGRDGFTDTQYF; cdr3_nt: TGTGCCACCGGACGGGACGGATTCACAGATACGCAGTATTTT
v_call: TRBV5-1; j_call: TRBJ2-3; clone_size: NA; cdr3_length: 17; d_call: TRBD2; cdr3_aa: CASSLSTSGRGEDTQYF; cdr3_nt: TGCGCCAGCAGCTTGAGTACTAGCGGGAGGGGAGAAGATACGCAGTATTTT
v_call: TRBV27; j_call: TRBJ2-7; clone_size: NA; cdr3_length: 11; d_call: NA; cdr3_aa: CARRLVYEQYF; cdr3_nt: TGTGCCAGACGGTTGGTCTACGAGCAGTACTTC
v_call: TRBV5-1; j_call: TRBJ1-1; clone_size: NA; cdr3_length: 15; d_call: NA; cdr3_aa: CASSLGGYGNTEAFF; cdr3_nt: TGCGCCAGCAGCTTGGGGGGGTATGGCAACACTGAAGCTTTCTTT
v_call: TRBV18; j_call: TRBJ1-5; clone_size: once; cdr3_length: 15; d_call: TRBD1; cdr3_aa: CASSPGQGGNQPQHF; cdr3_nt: TGTGCCAGCTCACCTGGACAGGGGGGCAATCAGCCCCAGCATTTT
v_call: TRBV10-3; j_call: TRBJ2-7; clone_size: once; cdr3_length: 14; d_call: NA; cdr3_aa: CAISGPSGTYEQYF; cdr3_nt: TGTGCCATCAGTGGGCCTAGTGGTACCTACGAGCAGTACTTC
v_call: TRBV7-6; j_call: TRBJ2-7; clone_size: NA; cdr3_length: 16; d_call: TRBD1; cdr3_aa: CASSLAQGTDQYEQYF; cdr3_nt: TGTGCCAGCAGCTTAGCGCAAGGGACAGATCAGTACGAGCAGTACTTC
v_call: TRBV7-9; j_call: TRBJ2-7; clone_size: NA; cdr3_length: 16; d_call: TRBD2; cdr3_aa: CASSSQAVGRTYEQYF; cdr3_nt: TGTGCCAGCAGCTCTCAAGCCGTCGGGAGGACCTACGAGCAGTACTTC
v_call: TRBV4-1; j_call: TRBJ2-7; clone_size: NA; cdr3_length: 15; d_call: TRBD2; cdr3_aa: CASSQGSGGVFEQYF; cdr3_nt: TGCGCCAGCAGCCAAGGGAGCGGGGGGGTATTCGAGCAGTACTTC
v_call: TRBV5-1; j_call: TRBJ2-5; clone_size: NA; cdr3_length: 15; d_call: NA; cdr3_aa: CASRWGGTKQETQYF; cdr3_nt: TGCGCCAGCAGATGGGGAGGAACGAAACAAGAGACCCAGTACTTC
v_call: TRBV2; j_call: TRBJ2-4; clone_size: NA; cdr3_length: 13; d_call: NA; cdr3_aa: CASSLGPGNIQYF; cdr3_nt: TGTGCCAGCAGCTTAGGACCCGGAAACATTCAGTACTTC
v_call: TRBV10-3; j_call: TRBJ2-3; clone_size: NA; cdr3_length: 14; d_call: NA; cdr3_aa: CAIRLGSDTDTQYF; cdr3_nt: TGTGCCATCCGTCTAGGGTCCGATACAGATACGCAGTATTTT
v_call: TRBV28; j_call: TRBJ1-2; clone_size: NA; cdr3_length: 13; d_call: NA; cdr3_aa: CASSARPGEGYTF; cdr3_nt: TGTGCCAGCAGTGCCCGCCCGGGGGAGGGCTACACCTTC
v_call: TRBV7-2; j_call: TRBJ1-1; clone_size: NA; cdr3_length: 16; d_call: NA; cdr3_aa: CASSPSRGVKFAEAFF; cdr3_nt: TGTGCCAGCAGCCCCTCAAGAGGGGTGAAGTTCGCTGAAGCTTTCTTT
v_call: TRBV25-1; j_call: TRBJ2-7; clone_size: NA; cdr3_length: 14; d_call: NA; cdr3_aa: CASSEFEGPYEQYF; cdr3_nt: TGTGCCAGCAGTGAATTCGAGGGTCCCTACGAGCAGTACTTC
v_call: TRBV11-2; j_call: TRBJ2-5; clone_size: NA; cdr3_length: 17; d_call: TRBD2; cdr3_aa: CASSLGPLAGDQETQYF; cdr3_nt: TGTGCCAGCAGCTTAGGCCCACTAGCGGGGGACCAAGAGACCCAGTACTTC
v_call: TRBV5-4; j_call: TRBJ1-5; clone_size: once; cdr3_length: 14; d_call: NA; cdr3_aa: CASSLESGNQPQHF; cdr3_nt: TGTGCCAGCAGCTTGGAATCCGGGAATCAGCCCCAGCATTTT
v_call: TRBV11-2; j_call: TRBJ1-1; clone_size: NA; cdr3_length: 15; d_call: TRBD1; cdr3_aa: CASSLQGGMNTEAFF; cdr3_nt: TGTGCCAGCAGTTTACAGGGGGGGATGAACACTGAAGCTTTCTTT
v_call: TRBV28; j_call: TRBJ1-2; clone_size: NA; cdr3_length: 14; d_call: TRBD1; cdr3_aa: CASSHDRDFGGYTF; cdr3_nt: TGTGCCAGCAGCCACGACAGGGACTTTGGAGGCTACACCTTC
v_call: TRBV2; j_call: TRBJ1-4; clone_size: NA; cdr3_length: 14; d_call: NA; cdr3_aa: CASSWSRTNEKLFF; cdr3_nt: TGTGCCAGCAGTTGGAGTAGAACTAATGAAAAACTGTTTTTT
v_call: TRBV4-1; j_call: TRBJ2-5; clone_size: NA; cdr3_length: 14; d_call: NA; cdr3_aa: CASSQSPGQETQYF; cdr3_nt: TGCGCCAGCAGCCAATCCCCCGGACAAGAGACCCAGTACTTC
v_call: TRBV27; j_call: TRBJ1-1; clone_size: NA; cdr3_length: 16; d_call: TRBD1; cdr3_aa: CASSLALDRWGSEAFF; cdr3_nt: TGTGCCAGCAGTTTAGCGCTGGACAGGTGGGGGTCTGAAGCTTTCTTT
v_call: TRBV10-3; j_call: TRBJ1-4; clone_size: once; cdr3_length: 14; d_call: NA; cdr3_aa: CAISETGPREKLFF; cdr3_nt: TGTGCCATCAGTGAGACAGGGCCTCGTGAAAAACTGTTTTTT
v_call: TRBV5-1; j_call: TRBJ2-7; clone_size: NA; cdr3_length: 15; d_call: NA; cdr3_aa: CASSLQGLDLGEQYF; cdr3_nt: TGCGCCAGCAGCTTGCAGGGACTGGACTTAGGTGAGCAGTACTTC
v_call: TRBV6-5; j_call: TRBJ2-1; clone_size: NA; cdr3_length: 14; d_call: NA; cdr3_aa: CASTPQWSYNEQFF; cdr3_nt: TGTGCCAGCACCCCCCAGTGGTCCTACAATGAGCAGTTCTTC
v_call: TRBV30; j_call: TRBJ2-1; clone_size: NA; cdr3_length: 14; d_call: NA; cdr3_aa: CAWSGAVSYNEQFF; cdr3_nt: TGTGCCTGGAGTGGAGCGGTGTCCTACAATGAGCAGTTCTTC
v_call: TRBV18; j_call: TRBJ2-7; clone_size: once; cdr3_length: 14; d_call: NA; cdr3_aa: CASSPPRASYEQYF; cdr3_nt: TGTGCCAGCTCACCACCGAGGGCGAGCTACGAGCAGTACTTC
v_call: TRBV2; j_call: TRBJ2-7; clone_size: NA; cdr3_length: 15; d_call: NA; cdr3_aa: CASSAEGGLSYEQYF; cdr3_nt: TGTGCCAGCAGTGCGGAGGGGGGACTCTCCTACGAGCAGTACTTC
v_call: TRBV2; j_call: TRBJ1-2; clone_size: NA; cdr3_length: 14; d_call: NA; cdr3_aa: CASSEAREGFGYTF; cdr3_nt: TGTGCCAGCAGTGAGGCCAGGGAGGGCTTCGGCTACACCTTC
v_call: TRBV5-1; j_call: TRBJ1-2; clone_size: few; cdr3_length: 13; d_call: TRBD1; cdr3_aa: CASSPQGNEGYTF; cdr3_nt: TGCGCCAGCAGCCCACAGGGGAACGAGGGCTACACCTTC
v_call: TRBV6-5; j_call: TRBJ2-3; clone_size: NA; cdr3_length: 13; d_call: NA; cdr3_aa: CASSSPNTDTQYF; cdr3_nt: TGTGCCAGCAGTTCGCCCAACACAGATACGCAGTATTTT
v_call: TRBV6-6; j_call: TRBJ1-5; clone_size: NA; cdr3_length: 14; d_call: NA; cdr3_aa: CASRAPGVNQPQHF; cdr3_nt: TGTGCCAGCAGGGCCCCGGGCGTTAATCAGCCCCAGCATTTT
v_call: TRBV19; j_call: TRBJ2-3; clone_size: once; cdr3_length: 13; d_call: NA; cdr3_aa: CATGSQGTDTQYF; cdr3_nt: TGTGCCACCGGGAGCCAAGGGACAGATACGCAGTATTTT
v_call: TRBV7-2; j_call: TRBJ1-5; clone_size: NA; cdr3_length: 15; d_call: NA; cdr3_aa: CASSLASELNQPQHF; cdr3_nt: TGTGCCAGCAGCTTAGCATCAGAGTTAAATCAGCCCCAGCATTTT
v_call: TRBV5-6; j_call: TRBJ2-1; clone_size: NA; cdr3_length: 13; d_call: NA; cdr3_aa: CASSLVPLPSKFF; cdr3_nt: TGTGCCAGCAGCTTGGTTCCCTTGCCTTCGAAGTTCTTC
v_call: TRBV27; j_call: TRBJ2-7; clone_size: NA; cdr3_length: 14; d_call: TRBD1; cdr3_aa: CASSRQGTSYEQYF; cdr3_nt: TGTGCCAGCAGTCGACAGGGGACGTCCTACGAGCAGTACTTC
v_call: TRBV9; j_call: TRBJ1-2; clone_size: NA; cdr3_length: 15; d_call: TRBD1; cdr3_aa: CASSVGLMTGNGYTF; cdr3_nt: TGTGCCAGCAGCGTAGGTCTCATGACAGGGAATGGCTACACCTTC
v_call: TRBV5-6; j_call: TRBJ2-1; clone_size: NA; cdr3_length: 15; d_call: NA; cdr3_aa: CASSLPSGNYNEQFF; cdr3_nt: TGTGCCAGCAGCTTGCCCTCGGGGAACTACAATGAGCAGTTCTTC
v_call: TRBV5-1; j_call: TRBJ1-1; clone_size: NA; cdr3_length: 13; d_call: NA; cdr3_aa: CASSYTENTEAFF; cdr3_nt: TGCGCCAGCAGCTATACAGAGAACACTGAAGCTTTCTTT
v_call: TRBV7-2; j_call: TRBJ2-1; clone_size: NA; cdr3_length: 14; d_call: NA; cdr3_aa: CASSPGGSLHEQFF; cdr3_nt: TGTGCCAGCAGCCCCGGGGGATCACTTCATGAGCAGTTCTTC
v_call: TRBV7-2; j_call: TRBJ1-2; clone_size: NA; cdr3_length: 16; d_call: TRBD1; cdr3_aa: CASSRLMTGGNYGYTF; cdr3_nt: TGTGCCAGCAGCCGACTTATGACAGGGGGGAACTATGGCTACACCTTC